This record concerns one TCR beta chain sequence. Its antigen remains undetermined. No quality values exist for individual bases; no much larger clone is one base distant. TCRbeta CDR3 regions were amplified from genomic DNA using the immunoSEQ Assay, a bias-controlled multiplex PCR. In the original analysis: Nucleated cell counts per sample were estimated from amplification of reference gene primers within the assay. Sequence reads were collapsed and filtered to measure the absolute abundance of every unique TCRbeta CDR3 rearrangement. For each sample, productive Simpson clonality was calculated as the square root of Simpson's diversity index over productive rearrangements. The clones in this table, taken by TCRdb from immuneACCESS, are in-frame only. Not every clone is retained; where verified, under half of the shortfall comes from an unresolved V gene, and the cause of the rest is unknown. Clone size and V and J calls were adopted from that table, with D and trimming inferred from the DNA. The sample yields around 200,000 clones; around 87% were counted once. The leading ten clones occupy 2% to 3% of the sample.

The data were obtained in a study of blood T cell repertoires in COVID-19 (dated by TCRdb to about 2020). For the study in its entirety: Samples covering the acute and convalescent phases of COVID-19 were provided by collaborators in the United States, Italy and Spain. The prospective study material was composed of cDNA or gDNA derived from T cells, B-cell-depleted T cells, or PBMCs. Deeply sampled blood TCRbeta repertoires from subjects exposed to, actively infected with, or recovered from COVID-19 were included in the dataset. The repertoires were released in a freely available public database intended as a resource for research on the immune response to SARS-CoV-2. The samples were drawn from the first 160 participants of the ongoing ImmuneRACE study and from about 1,200 subjects provided by 6 global collaborators. A de-identified subject ID, COVID-19 status, age in years and sex were almost always included in the sample metadata. Where HLA class I and class II types were available, the types were taken from metadata supplied by the sample provider, not from assay-based typing.

Summary of the overall study and its limitations: The amount of clinical and demographic metadata varied by source and participant and was provided uncurated.

The collaborating institutions used their own protocols to collect whole blood in K2EDTA tubes. For TCRbeta analysis, collaborators shipped samples in one of three forms: frozen whole blood, isolated PBMCs, or DNA extracted from either of those sample types. Deletion took 5 bases off V and 0 bases off J, with a span of 16 bases between the germline ends. As encoded in the germline V gene, CDR1 is SGHTA while CDR2 is FQGNSA. Including cysteine and phenylalanine, the CDR3 has 16 amino acids. Here the CDR3 DNA is all that survives: 48 bases in frame from base 1. The V gene is TRBV7-2 and the J gene is TRBJ1-1; TRBD1 is perhaps the D gene, given 6 matching bases. Input material: peripheral blood. This receptor was taken from a man in his forties with active or convalescent COVID-19. The CDR3 reads as follows: CASSQGRGVLNTEAFF. The DNA is as follows: TGTGCCAGCAGCCAGGGGAGAGGTGTCCTGAACACTGAAGCTTTCTTT.